The 21 T cell receptor beta chains presented below share a single source sample, sequenced in a study of cytomegalovirus exposure and HLA in healthy donors. Using immunoSEQ multiplex PCR, the repertoire was profiled, and TCRdb retains in-frame clones only, with some absent. The sample lists 150,000 to 200,000 clones, about 81% occurring once. Sequenced: PBMCs. The receptors shown here come from a woman aged 30 to 39 in good health and CMV-seronegative.

V usage is TRBV2 and J usage is TRBJ1-1; a possible D gene is TRBD1 (5 bases). Trimming left V 6 bases short and J 0 bases short, with 11 bases between. This CDR3 has 14 amino acids. From germline, CDR1 is SNHLY and CDR2 FYNNEI. CDR3 in DNA: TGTGCCAGCAGCCAACAGGCGATGAACACTGAAGCTTTCTTT. Its translation is CASSQQAMNTEAFF.

The chain joins TRBV4-1 to TRBJ2-2; D is perhaps TRBD2 (5 bases). The germline V gene encodes CDR1 MGHRA and CDR2 YSYEKL. V was clipped by 4 bases and J by 0 bases, with 9 bases between them. The CDR3 has 15 amino acids. The CDR3 sequence: CASSLGVPNTGELFF. CDR3 DNA sequence: TGCGCCAGCAGCCTGGGAGTGCCGAACACCGGGGAGCTGTTTTTT.

This sequence joins TRBV5-1 and TRBJ1-1, with D unclear. This CDR3 region has 15 residues. Between the trimmed V and J ends, which lost 2 bases and 1 base, there was a span of 12 bases. The germline gives CDR1 SGHRS, CDR2 YFSETQ. In nucleotides, the CDR3 is TGCGCCAGCAGCTTCGACCCGGGTCAGAACACTGAAGCTTTCTTT. Protein sequence: CASSFDPGQNTEAFF.

The chain recombines TRBV25-1 with TRBJ1-4; 8 bases agree with TRBD1. The CDR3 is made up of 14 amino acids. CDR1 MGHDK and CDR2 SYGVNS come from the germline V gene. J was trimmed by 8 bases and V by 5 bases; bases with no gene match: 7. This CDR3 is CASSRGQGSEKLFF. The DNA of the CDR3 is TGTGCCAGCAGTCGAGGACAGGGTAGCGAAAAACTGTTTTTT.

This chain uses TRBV7-9 with TRBJ2-7, with D tentatively TRBD2 (6 bases). V was cut by 5 bases and J by 3 bases, with 14 bases left in between. This CDR3 has 14 amino acids. Germline V lookup: CDR1 SEHNR, CDR2 FQNEAQ (reference sequence). The CDR3 reads CASSLTGVSYEQYF. CDR3 coding DNA: TGTGCCAGCAGCCTCACGGGAGTCAGCTACGAGCAGTACTTC.

V is TRBV7-8 and J is TRBJ2-7; TRBD1 matches 7 bases. Germline CDR1 SGHVS, CDR2 FQNEAQ. The V and J ends lost 7 bases and 5 bases, in that order; junction bases with no gene match: 11. The CDR3 extends over 14 amino acids. The CDR3 loop is CASNRGTVENEQYF. The CDR3 DNA reads TGTGCCAGCAACCGAGGGACAGTGGAGAACGAGCAGTACTTC.

The chain has TRBV5-1 and TRBJ2-5; the match to TRBD1 covers 11 bases. The CDR3 totals 14 residues. Germline-derived CDR1 and CDR2 are SGHRS and YFSETQ. After removal of 7 bases from V and 5 bases from J, the junction contained 7 bases not matched to a gene. This CDR3 reads CASSTGTGGETQYF. The DNA of the CDR3 is TGCGCCAGCTCCACCGGGACAGGGGGGGAGACCCAGTACTTC.

The gene calls are TRBV5-1 and TRBJ1-1; D gene uncertain. The CDR3 has 16 amino acids. The V end was cut by 5 bases, the J end by 5 bases, with 22 bases between. Germline CDR1 reads SGHRS; CDR2 reads YFSETQ. The CDR3: CASRYDPQRANTEAFF. The CDR3 DNA reads TGCGCCAGCAGATACGACCCCCAGAGAGCGAATACTGAAGCTTTCTTT.

The J gene is TRBJ1-1, the V gene TRBV30; TRBD1 might be the D (5 bases). V was cut by 7 bases and J by 1 base, with 7 bases left in between. There are 11 residues in the CDR3. The germline CDR1 and CDR2 sequences are GTSNPN and SVGIG (reference sequence). The CDR3, as DNA: TGTGCCTACGACAGGAACACTGAAGCTTTCTTT. This codes for CAYDRNTEAFF.

The chain has TRBV9 and TRBJ1-1; weak D call: TRBD1 (6 bases). V was shortened by 0 bases and J by 10 bases, with 16 bases between the two germline ends. The CDR3 consists of 14 residues. Per germline, CDR1 SGDLS and CDR2 YYNGEE. The CDR3 DNA follows: TGTGCCAGCAGCGTAGCTTTTACGGGGGGCAGAGCTTTCTTT. It is translated as CASSVAFTGGRAFF.

This chain connects TRBV6-5 to TRBJ1-2; 8 bases match TRBD1. The CDR3 contains 15 residues. J lost 1 base, V lost 7 bases, and 8 bases had no gene match. Germline V gives CDR1 MNHEY, CDR2 SVGAGI. The CDR3, as DNA: TGTGCCAGCACCAGACAGGGGACCCTTAACTATGGCTACACCTTC. It translates to CASTRQGTLNYGYTF.

The chain uses TRBV9 and TRBJ2-1; TRBD2 agrees at 11 bases. V trimming: 0 bases; J trimming: 10 bases; junction bases outside the gene matches: 9. The CDR3 length is 16 residues. The germline V gene encodes CDR1 SGDLS and CDR2 YYNGEE. The CDR3 loop reads CASSVEASGRSREQFF. The DNA of the CDR3 is TGTGCCAGCAGCGTAGAGGCTAGCGGGAGGTCAAGAGAGCAGTTCTTC. Based on the CDR3 plus reference TRBV9 and TRBJ2-1, the full variable domain is DSGVTQTPKHLITATGQRVTLRCSPRSGDLSVYWYQQSLDQGLQFLIQYYNGEERAKGNILERFSAQQFPDLHSELNLSSLELGDSALYFCASSVEASGRSREQFFGPGTRLTVL.

V is TRBV28 and J is TRBJ1-1; TRBD1 might be the D (6 bases). The V gene lost 4 bases and the J gene lost 3 bases, with 21 bases spanning the gap. The CDR3 totals 17 residues. Germline V gene lookup returns CDR1 MDHEN and CDR2 SYDVKM. As DNA, the CDR3 is TGTGCCAGCAGTTCTATATGGGGGGGCGCGGCTGACACTGAAGCTTTCTTT. The encoded protein is CASSSIWGGAADTEAFF.

This clone has only one observation. The V and J genes are TRBV4-1 and TRBJ1-1; 10 bases map to TRBD1. With 2 bases clipped from V and 6 bases from J, the junction kept 9 bases outside the gene matches. The CDR3 totals 16 residues. The V gene's germline CDR1 is MGHRA and CDR2 YSYEKL. The DNA of the CDR3 is TGCGCCAGCAGCCAAACAGAGGGACAGGGGAGTCCTGAAGCTTTCTTT. Its protein product is CASSQTEGQGSPEAFF.

The genes are TRBV27 and TRBJ2-1; TRBD2 is a possible D gene (6 bases). V was shortened by 8 bases and J by 0 bases, with 11 bases between the two germline ends. CDR3 length: 14 residues. The germline gives CDR1 MNHEY, CDR2 SMNVEV (reference sequence). CDR3: CASRSGNSYNEQFF. The DNA of the CDR3 is TGTGCCAGCCGTAGCGGAAACTCCTACAATGAGCAGTTCTTC.

The V call is TRBV29-1, the J call TRBJ1-2; D is uncertain. The germline V and J ends were trimmed by 4 bases and 8 bases, with 11 bases remaining between them. CDR1 and CDR2 (germline): SQVTM, ANQGSEA. This CDR3 contains 11 residues. CDR3 DNA: TGCAGCGTTGTATCCAGGATAGGCTACACCTTC. It translates to CSVVSRIGYTF.

The table lists this clone with a few counts. The same CDR3 also results from other DNA sequences found in this sample. The chain has TRBV18 and TRBJ1-5; the match to TRBD1 covers 11 bases. The CDR3 extends over 15 amino acids. CDR1 and CDR2 from the germline V gene are KGHSH and LQKENI. V shed 2 bases and J 4 bases; nucleotides not matched to a gene: 1. The chain's CDR3 is CASSPGTGGNQPQHF. The DNA for the CDR3 is TGTGCCAGCTCACCAGGGACAGGGGGAAATCAGCCCCAGCATTTT.

The chain has TRBV27 and TRBJ1-2; 7 bases are shared with TRBD1. This CDR3 spans 15 amino acids. The trim removed 7 bases at V and 7 bases at J, leaving 15 bases unmatched. Germline V gene data show CDR1 as MNHEY and CDR2 as SMNVEV (reference sequence). The CDR3 loop reads CASTMTQGSMGGYTF. DNA of the CDR3: TGTGCCAGCACAATGACACAGGGGTCAATGGGTGGCTACACCTTC.

The chain carries TRBV5-1 and TRBJ2-5; no reliable D call. The CDR3 loop spans 13 amino acids. Germline V gene data show CDR1 as SGHRS and CDR2 as YFSETQ. Trimming left V 8 bases short and J 2 bases short, with 13 bases between. CDR3 loop: CASSANLQETQYF. The CDR3 coding sequence is TGCGCCAGTTCCGCCAACTTACAAGAGACCCAGTACTTC.

This clone was counted once. This sequence joins TRBV5-4 and TRBJ2-7; 8 bases are a match to TRBD1. V dropped 2 bases and J dropped 5; count of bases not matched to a gene: 3. The CDR3 spans 13 residues. CDR1 and CDR2 (germline): SGHNT, YYREEE (reference sequence). As DNA, the CDR3 is TGTGCCAGCAGCTTTACAGGGGGGAACGAGCAGTACTTC. It specifies CASSFTGGNEQYF.

The chain recombines TRBV27 with TRBJ2-1; 11 bases align to TRBD2. This CDR3 contains 19 residues. The V and J ends lost 2 bases and 7 bases, in that order; junction bases with no gene match: 16. The germline V gene has CDR1 MNHEY and CDR2 SMNVEV (reference sequence). The chain's CDR3 is CASSLIFWSTGTSGNEQFF. CDR3 nucleotide sequence: TGTGCCAGCAGTTTAATCTTCTGGTCCACTGGGACTAGCGGTAATGAGCAGTTCTTC.